Following are 15 T cell receptor beta chains from one sample sequenced in a study of T cell repertoires in cytomegalovirus infection. TCRdb recomputed calls from the reads with MiXCR, one row per CDR3 protein. The sample has fewer than 200,000 distinct CDR3 sequences, 14% seen once; the top ten hold roughly 27%. Sequencing was done on a sample of PBMCs. The receptors stem from a human donor in good health (CMV status not recorded). Some clones in this sample may be carry-over from other donors' samples.

The V call is TRBV5-6, the J call TRBJ2-2; D is undetermined. Per the germline V gene, CDR1 is SGHDT and CDR2 is YYEEEE. This CDR3 region has 12 residues. Trimming removed 4 bases at V and 5 bases at J, with 6 bases between. The CDR3 loop is CASSPETGELFF. The CDR3 DNA reads TGTGCCAGCAGCCCAGAAACCGGGGAGCTGTTTTTT.

This chain's CDR3 is CSARGENTQETQYF. The CDR3 nucleotides are TGCAGTGCTAGAGGAGAGAACACCCAAGAGACCCAGTACTTC. The chain couples TRBV20-1 to TRBJ2-5; D is undetermined. V gave up 1 base and J gave up 1 base, with 10 bases separating them. The germline V gene encodes CDR1 DFQATT and CDR2 SNEGSKA (reference sequence). This CDR3 has 14 amino acids.

The sample holds a few counts of this clonotype. V usage is TRBV7-3 and J usage is TRBJ1-1, with D uncertain. Germline CDR1 is SGHTA and CDR2 is FQGTGA. V was shortened by 7 bases and J by 1 base, with 10 bases between the two germline ends. The CDR3 contains 13 residues. The CDR3 DNA follows: TGTGCCAGCACAAAAATTCGGAACACTGAAGCTTTCTTT. Its translation is CASTKIRNTEAFF. Full variable domain (outside the CDR3, taken from reference TRBV7-3 and TRBJ1-1): GAGVSQTPSNKVTEKGKYVELRCDPISGHTALYWYRQSLGQGPEFLIYFQGTGAADDSGLPNDRFFAVRPEGSVSTLKIQRTERGDSAVYLCASTKIRNTEAFFGQGTRLTVV.

There are many counts of this clonotype. The DNA of the CDR3 is TGCAGTGCTAGACCCCATCAGGGCCTGAACACTGAAGCTTTCTTT. As protein: CSARPHQGLNTEAFF. The chain has TRBV20-1 and TRBJ1-1, with D possibly TRBD1 on 5 matching bases. The ends were cut back, 2 bases at V and 0 bases at J, with 13 bases in the middle. Per the germline V gene, CDR1 is DFQATT and CDR2 is SNEGSKA (reference sequence). This CDR3 spans 15 amino acids.

In this sample, this clonotype turned up a few times. The V gene is TRBV23-1, the J gene TRBJ2-7, with TRBD1 as a possible D gene (6 bases). TRBV23-1 is marked as an open reading frame, function uncertain. Trimming took off 2 bases at V and 3 bases at J, with 14 bases between the two ends. This CDR3 is built from 15 residues. CDR3 residues: CASSQPGQPNYEQYF. CDR3 DNA sequence: TGCGCCAGCAGTCAACCCGGACAGCCTAACTACGAGCAGTACTTC.

This clonotype showed up many times. The J gene is TRBJ2-7, the V gene TRBV25-1; the D is unclear. Trimming removed 1 base at V and 2 bases at J, with 12 bases between. This CDR3 comprises 15 residues. Germline V gene lookup returns CDR1 MGHDK and CDR2 SYGVNS. The CDR3 loop is CASSESVGSTYEQYF. CDR3 DNA: TGTGCCAGCAGTGAATCGGTGGGGTCTACCTACGAGCAGTACTTC.

The chain joins TRBV6-2 or TRBV6-3 to TRBJ2-7; 7 bases are a match to TRBD1. The CDR3 loop spans 14 amino acids. V gave up 7 bases and J gave up 4 bases; unmatched junction bases: 10. The germline V gene has CDR1 MNHEY and CDR2 SVGEGT. The CDR3 nucleotides are TGTGCCAGCACCGCCCGCGACAGGGCATACGAGCAGTACTTC. This codes for CASTARDRAYEQYF.

At least ten counts were recorded for this clonotype. The chain uses TRBV7-2 and TRBJ2-5; 9 bases align to TRBD1. V shed 4 bases, J shed 6 bases, and the junction held 9 bases outside the gene matches. This CDR3 is built from 15 residues. CDR1 is SGHTA and CDR2 is FQGNSA in the germline V gene. CDR3 in amino acids: CASSSPGQGGKTQYF. The CDR3 DNA reads as TGTGCCAGCAGCTCCCCGGGACAGGGTGGCAAGACCCAGTACTTC. The full variable domain, its missing parts supplied by reference TRBV7-2 and TRBJ2-5, is GAGVSQSPSNKVTEKGKDVELRCDPISGHTALYWYRQSLGQGLEFLIYFQGNSAPDKSGLPSDRFSAERTGGSVSTLTIQRTQQEDSAVYLCASSSPGQGGKTQYFGPGTRLLVL.

This clonotype appeared many times. This chain uses TRBV28 with TRBJ2-2; perhaps TRBD1 as D (6 bases). Germline V CDR1 and CDR2: MDHEN, SYDVKM. The CDR3 consists of 14 residues. V lost 6 bases and J lost 5, with 13 bases in between. In DNA form, the CDR3 reads TGTGCCAGCAGAACTTACGGGACAACCGGGGAGCTGTTTTTT. Its translation is CASRTYGTTGELFF. Variable domain in full (rest from reference TRBV28 and TRBJ2-2): DVKVTQSSRYLVKRTGEKVFLECVQDMDHENMFWYRQDPGLGLRLIYFSYDVKMKEKGDIPEGYSVSREKKERFSLILESASTNQTSMYLCASRTYGTTGELFFGEGSRLTVL.

Ten or more counts support this clonotype. The V gene is TRBV28, the J gene TRBJ2-1; no firm D call. Trimming took off 6 bases at V and 9 bases at J, with 15 bases between the two ends. Germline-derived CDR1 and CDR2 are MDHEN and SYDVKM. CDR3 length: 13 residues. The chain's CDR3 is CASSTRTPREQFF. The CDR3 DNA reads as TGTGCCAGCAGCACCCGAACCCCTCGTGAGCAGTTCTTC. Full variable domain (outside the CDR3, taken from reference TRBV28 and TRBJ2-1): DVKVTQSSRYLVKRTGEKVFLECVQDMDHENMFWYRQDPGLGLRLIYFSYDVKMKEKGDIPEGYSVSREKKERFSLILESASTNQTSMYLCASSTRTPREQFFGPGTRLTVL.

This clonotype was recorded at least ten times. V gene TRBV4-1 combines with J gene TRBJ2-5; D might be TRBD2 (6 bases). Germline CDR1 reads MGHRA; CDR2 reads YSYEKL. This CDR3 has 15 residues. Trimming stripped 1 base from V and 4 bases from J, with 13 bases between. The CDR3 nucleotides read TGCGCCAGCAGCCAAGTGAACGGGGGAGCAGAGACCCAGTACTTC. Translated: CASSQVNGGAETQYF.

This clonotype was counted at least ten times. The chain recombines TRBV7-2 with TRBJ1-2; 7 nucleotides align to TRBD1. The CDR3 sequence is 16 residues long. Trimming took 3 bases from V and 1 from J; bases not matched to a gene: 8. CDR1 SGHTA and CDR2 FQGNSA come from the germline V gene. CDR3 in DNA: TGTGCCAGCAGCTTGACCGGACAGGAATTTAACTATGGCTACACCTTC. Protein product: CASSLTGQEFNYGYTF.

Many counts were recorded for this clonotype. This chain joins TRBV7-6 and TRBJ1-2; D call uncertain. This CDR3 spans 14 amino acids. The V end was cut by 1 base, the J end by 6 bases, with 12 bases between. Germline lookup yields CDR1 SGHVS and CDR2 FNYEAQ. The CDR3 DNA follows: TGTGCCAGCAGCTTAGTTTTGTCGGCCGATGGCTACACCTTC. This gives the protein CASSLVLSADGYTF.

This chain joins TRBV20-1 and TRBJ2-7; TRBD2 matches at 7 bases. This CDR3 comprises 14 residues. Trimming at V came to 6 bases and at J to 3 bases, leaving 11 bases not matched to a gene. Germline V lookup: CDR1 DFQATT, CDR2 SNEGSKA (reference sequence). This CDR3 is CSAKTSPLGYEQYF. DNA of the CDR3: TGCAGTGCCAAGACTAGCCCACTCGGCTACGAGCAGTACTTC.

This clonotype occurred a few times. The J gene is TRBJ1-1, the V gene TRBV18; D not resolved. Trimming stripped 5 bases from V and 6 bases from J, with 16 bases between. There are 14 residues in the CDR3. The germline gives CDR1 KGHSH, CDR2 LQKENI. The DNA of the CDR3 is TGTGCCAGCTCAAAGGACCGAGGAAGGGCTGAAGCTTTCTTT. Amino acid sequence: CASSKDRGRAEAFF.